The 13 T cell receptor beta chains in this list originate from one sample, sequenced in a study of STAT5B mutations in CD4+ large granular lymphocyte leukemia (dated by TCRdb to about 2022). Receptor amplification or capture employed the immunoSEQ multiplex PCR assay. Entries here come from immuneACCESS through TCRdb and include only in-frame sequences with V and J called. Some clones fail to appear in such tables; in the studies checked, an unresolved V gene covers under half of the shortfall, and the cause of the remainder is unknown. Counted in this sample were around 31,000 clones; approximately 69% of them appeared once. Together, the top ten hold about 1% of the sample. Material: CD4+ T cells from blood buffy coats. The source is a human donor in good health.

This chain connects TRBV11-2 to TRBJ2-1, with D possibly being TRBD1 or TRBD2 (6 bases each). Germline V CDR1 and CDR2: SGHAT, FQNNGV. CDR3 size: 15 residues. Trimming shortened V by 0 bases and J by 6 bases, and 12 bases separated the two germline ends. CDR3 loop: CASSLDRGLGNEQFF. Here the CDR3 DNA reads TGTGCCAGCAGCTTAGATCGGGGGCTCGGCAATGAGCAGTTCTTC.

The V gene is TRBV11-2, the J gene TRBJ2-7; D call uncertain. The CDR3 extends over 14 amino acids. Trimming took off 3 bases at V and 1 base at J, with 10 bases between the two ends. Germline values: CDR1 SGHAT, CDR2 FQNNGV. The CDR3, as DNA: TGTGCCAGCAGCTTTGGGCAGGCTTCCTACGAGCAGTACGTC. Translation: CASSFGQASYEQYV.

V gene TRBV10-2 combines with J gene TRBJ2-1, with 10 bases aligning to TRBD2. This CDR3 comprises 13 residues. J gave up 9 bases and V 7 bases, and 6 bases lay outside the gene matches. The V gene's germline CDR1 is WSHSY and CDR2 SAAADI. In DNA form, the CDR3 reads TGCGCCAGCATTGGACTAGCGGCGGGTGAGCAGTTCTTC. Its protein is CASIGLAAGEQFF.

The rearrangement links TRBV30 to TRBJ2-7, with TRBD1 matching 8 bases. V was clipped by 0 bases and J by 5 bases; unmatched bases: 9. Germline CDR1 GTSNPN, CDR2 SVGIG (reference sequence). The CDR3 spans 15 residues. The CDR3 protein is CAWSVRNRGSHEQYF. CDR3 DNA: TGTGCCTGGAGTGTACGTAACAGGGGGTCCCACGAGCAGTACTTC.

This clone has more than one count but fewer than ten. This chain joins TRBV2 and TRBJ2-1, with D possibly TRBD2 on 5 matching bases. Germline values: CDR1 SNHLY, CDR2 FYNNEI. V was cut by 5 bases and J by 5 bases, with 13 bases left in between. This CDR3 contains 14 residues. The CDR3 protein is CASSPRGTHNEQFF. The CDR3 DNA reads TGTGCCAGCAGTCCCCGGGGAACCCACAATGAGCAGTTCTTC.

The rearrangement links TRBV29-1 to TRBJ2-5; the D gene is possibly TRBD2 (6 bases). CDR1 is SQVTM, CDR2 ANQGSEA, per germline. This CDR3 contains 13 residues. V lost 7 bases and J 5 bases, leaving 17 bases between the germline ends. The CDR3 DNA is TGCAGCGGCCTGGAGGGTGGGTTGGAGACCCAGTACTTC. It specifies CSGLEGGLETQYF. The full variable domain, in which reference TRBV29-1 and TRBJ2-5 provide the parts outside the CDR3, is SAVISQKPSRDICQRGTSLTIQCQVDSQVTMMFWYRQQPGQSLTLIATANQGSEATYESGFVIDKFPISRPNLTFSTLTVSNMSPEDSSIYLCSGLEGGLETQYFGPGTRLLVL.

The chain joins TRBV29-1 to TRBJ2-7, with 7 bases identical to TRBD1. Trimming at V came to 6 bases and at J to 5 bases, leaving 25 bases not matched to a gene. Germline CDR1 reads SQVTM; CDR2 reads ANQGSEA. This CDR3 is built from 18 residues. As DNA, the CDR3 is TGCAGCGTCGAAAGTAGATCTAGCTCAACAGGGGAAGTGCACGAGCAGTACGTC. Translated: CSVESRSSSTGEVHEQYV.

Remarks on this clone: The junction shows a germline mismatch at one end, possibly a read error. This CDR3 is also generated by other DNA sequences in the sample. The chain is built from TRBV5-1 and TRBJ1-1; possible D gene TRBD1, 6 bases. CDR1 and CDR2 (germline): SGHRS, YFSETQ. CDR3 size: 13 residues. CDR3 DNA: TGCGCCAGCAGCACACAGGGAGGGGGTGAAGCCTTCTTT. This translates into CASSTQGGGEAFF.

The chain recombines TRBV6-1 with TRBJ2-1; a weak D match, TRBD1 (6 bases). Germline V lookup: CDR1 MNHNS, CDR2 SASEGT. The CDR3 runs 15 residues. Deletions cut 2 bases from V and 2 bases from J, with 10 bases between. CDR3 sequence reads: CASSEFRGTYNEQFF. CDR3 bases: TGTGCCAGCAGTGAATTCAGGGGCACCTACAATGAGCAGTTCTTC.

In this sample, this clone turned up a few times. Other nucleotide sequences in the sample specify the same CDR3. The chain recombines TRBV9 with TRBJ2-7; TRBD2 aligns across 7 bases. The CDR3 contains 13 residues. Germline CDR1 reads SGDLS; CDR2 reads YYNGEE. Unmatched junction bases numbered 1, after V lost 3 bases and J lost 1 base. DNA for the CDR3: TGTGCCAGCAGCGGGACTAGTTCCTACGAGCAGTACTTC. This sequence encodes CASSGTSSYEQYF.

The chain uses TRBV6-6 and TRBJ1-1, with unresolved D. The CDR3 consists of 13 residues. V lost 3 bases to trimming and J lost 2 bases, with 7 bases between them. Germline CDR1 MNHNY, CDR2 SVGAGI (reference sequence). The DNA of the CDR3 is TGTGCCAGCAGTTATGATGACAACACTGAAGCTTTCTTT. This gives the protein CASSYDDNTEAFF.

The chain carries TRBV11-3 and TRBJ2-3; 8 bases map to TRBD2. The germline gives CDR1 SGHNT, CDR2 YENEEA. The J segment lost 3 bases and the V segment lost 4 bases, leaving 6 bases of the junction unmatched. This CDR3 spans 15 amino acids. CDR3 DNA: TGTGCCAGCAGCTCAAACGGGGGGGCAACAGATACGCAGTATTTT. Translation: CASSSNGGATDTQYF.

The chain is built from TRBV28 and TRBJ1-2, with D unclear. Germline lookup yields CDR1 MDHEN and CDR2 SYDVKM. There are 13 residues in the CDR3. V lost 6 bases and J lost 5, with 13 bases in between. CDR3 DNA: TGTGCCAGCAGCCGAGCGTTGGTATATGGCTACACCTTC. Its protein is CASSRALVYGYTF.